A selection of T cell receptor beta chains follows, all from one sample in a study of lymphopenia after photon versus proton radiotherapy. The table came from immunoSEQ multiplex PCR; TCRdb's copy has only in-frame clones and leaves some out. The table has roughly 65,000 clones, approximately 91% seen once. This sample comprised peripheral blood, obtained from a patient treated with photon-based radiotherapy. These receptors were collected from a woman in her 70s with pancreatic cancer. Both conserved end residues are part of each CDR3. D genes are given only for firm matches. Some rows mark clone size as missing; the rest say once, few, many or name a class of expanded clone.

J: TRBJ1-3; V: TRBV28; D: NA; size: NA; DNA: TGTGCCAGCAGTGTGGACCGAAACACCATATATTTT; CDR3: CASSVDRNTIYF
J: TRBJ2-5; V: TRBV7-9; D: NA; size: NA; DNA: TGTGCCAGCAGCTTAGTAGGGGGTAGAGAGACCCAGTACTTC; CDR3: CASSLVGGRETQYF
J: TRBJ2-5; V: TRBV19; D: NA; size: NA; DNA: TGTGCCAGTAGTATCGGGGGGACAGAAAAGCAAGAGACCCAGTACTTC; CDR3: CASSIGGTEKQETQYF
J: TRBJ1-1; V: TRBV5-1; D: NA; size: NA; DNA: TGCGCCAGCAGCTTGGGGGGCTCAGAGGGCCAAGCTTTCTTT; CDR3: CASSLGGSEGQAFF
J: TRBJ1-2; V: TRBV7-2; D: NA; size: once; DNA: TGTGCCAGCAGCGGACGAAACTATGGCTACACCTTC; CDR3: CASSGRNYGYTF
J: TRBJ2-2; V: TRBV15; D: TRBD1; size: few; DNA: TGTGCCACCAGCAGATCATTGGGGACAGGGCTCACCGGGGAGCTGTTTTTT; CDR3: CATSRSLGTGLTGELFF
J: TRBJ2-7; V: TRBV18; D: TRBD2; size: few; DNA: TGTGCCAGCTCACCGACTAGCGGGAACTACGAGCAGTACTTC; CDR3: CASSPTSGNYEQYF
J: TRBJ2-5; V: TRBV27; D: TRBD1; size: NA; DNA: TGTGCCAGCAGTCGACAGGGTGGTGGGACCCAGTACTTC; CDR3: CASSRQGGGTQYF
J: TRBJ1-4; V: TRBV5-1; D: TRBD1; size: NA; DNA: TGCGCCAGCAGCCTGGCCCCGGGACAGACTAATGAAAAACTGTTTTTT; CDR3: CASSLAPGQTNEKLFF
J: TRBJ2-7; V: TRBV7-9; D: TRBD2; size: NA; DNA: TGTGCCAGCAGCCCTCTGGGGGGAGCGGGAGACTACGAGCAGTACTTC; CDR3: CASSPLGGAGDYEQYF
J: TRBJ1-2; V: TRBV11-2; D: TRBD1; size: few; DNA: TGTGCCAGCAGCAGTTGGGGGGACAGGGCAGACTATGGCTACACCTTC; CDR3: CASSSWGDRADYGYTF
J: TRBJ2-1; V: TRBV7-2; D: TRBD2; size: NA; DNA: TGTGCCAGCAGCTTAGACGCGGGTGGTAGCGGGGGCTACAATGAGCAGTTCTTC; CDR3: CASSLDAGGSGGYNEQFF
J: TRBJ2-5; V: TRBV7-2; D: NA; size: NA; DNA: TGTGCCAGCAGCTCTTTGGACCGGGTTAGGACCCAGTACTTC; CDR3: CASSSLDRVRTQYF
J: TRBJ1-2; V: TRBV5-1; D: TRBD1; size: NA; DNA: TGCGCCAGCAGCTCAGGGGGAGCGGATAACTATGGCTACACCTTC; CDR3: CASSSGGADNYGYTF
J: TRBJ1-1; V: TRBV4-3; D: NA; size: NA; DNA: TGCGCCAGCAGCCAAAAACAGTGGACGAACACTGAAGCTTTCTTT; CDR3: CASSQKQWTNTEAFF
J: TRBJ1-2; V: TRBV6-6; D: TRBD1; size: NA; DNA: TGTGCCAGCAGTTACTCGAAAGGGACAGACCTTGGCTACACCTTC; CDR3: CASSYSKGTDLGYTF
J: TRBJ2-2; V: TRBV4-1; D: NA; size: once; DNA: TGCGCCAGCAGCCAAGCAACAGGACAAACGAACACCGGGGAGCTGTTTTTT; CDR3: CASSQATGQTNTGELFF
J: TRBJ2-5; V: TRBV7-7; D: NA; size: NA; DNA: TGTGCTAGCAGCTTGAAGGTAGAGCTGACCCAGTACTTC; CDR3: CASSLKVELTQYF
J: TRBJ2-3; V: TRBV6-4; D: NA; size: NA; DNA: TGTGCCAGCAGTGAACAGATTAGCACAGATACGCAGTATTTT; CDR3: CASSEQISTDTQYF
J: TRBJ2-4; V: TRBV6-6; D: NA; size: NA; DNA: TGTGCCAGCAGTACAGGGTCAAGAAACATTCAGTACTTC; CDR3: CASSTGSRNIQYF
J: TRBJ2-7; V: TRBV7-2; D: NA; size: NA; DNA: TGTGCCAGCAGCTTATTCGGCGGGACCACCTACGAGCAGTACTTC; CDR3: CASSLFGGTTYEQYF
J: TRBJ2-2; V: TRBV12-5; D: TRBD2; size: NA; DNA: TGTGCTAGTGGTTTGACTAGCGGGAGGACCGGGGAGCTGTTTTTT; CDR3: CASGLTSGRTGELFF
J: TRBJ2-3; V: TRBV7-2; D: NA; size: NA; DNA: TGTGCCAGCAGCCTTACTGGGGGTCGTCAAGATACGCAGTATTTT; CDR3: CASSLTGGRQDTQYF
J: TRBJ2-5; V: TRBV29-1; D: NA; size: NA; DNA: TGCAGCGTTGCATGGCCTATATCGGAGACCCAGTACTTC; CDR3: CSVAWPISETQYF
J: TRBJ1-1; V: TRBV28; D: NA; size: NA; DNA: TGTGCCAGCCACACAATACAGGGTATACGAGCTTTCTTT; CDR3: CASHTIQGIRAFF
J: TRBJ1-5; V: TRBV21-1; D: NA; size: NA; DNA: TGTGCCAGCAGCAAAGGGACAGTCCGGAATCAGCCCCAGCATTTT; CDR3: CASSKGTVRNQPQHF
J: TRBJ2-3; V: TRBV6-5; D: TRBD1; size: NA; DNA: TGTGCCAGCAGCCTACGACAGGGTGCAGATACGCAGTATTTT; CDR3: CASSLRQGADTQYF
J: TRBJ2-7; V: TRBV5-5; D: TRBD1; size: NA; DNA: TGTGCCAGCGAGAGGTGGACAGGGGCCTACGAGCAGTACTTC; CDR3: CASERWTGAYEQYF
J: TRBJ1-1; V: TRBV5-1; D: TRBD1; size: NA; DNA: TGCGCCAGCAGCTCAGGACAGGGAGTGAGCACTGAAGCTTTCTTT; CDR3: CASSSGQGVSTEAFF
J: TRBJ1-5; V: TRBV5-1; D: NA; size: NA; DNA: TGCGCCAGCAGCCTCCGAGGAGATAGCAATCAGCCCCAGCATTTT; CDR3: CASSLRGDSNQPQHF
J: TRBJ2-7; V: TRBV7-9; D: TRBD2; size: medium-sized; DNA: TGTGCCAGCAGCTTAGTTAGCGGGAGGTCCTACGAGCAGTACTTC; CDR3: CASSLVSGRSYEQYF
J: TRBJ2-7; V: TRBV19; D: TRBD1; size: NA; DNA: TGTGCCAGTAGTAAGCAGGGGGCGCGTTTGGTCGAGCAGTACTTC; CDR3: CASSKQGARLVEQYF
J: TRBJ2-7; V: TRBV7-9; D: TRBD2; size: NA; DNA: TGTGCCAGCAGCAAGGGACTAGCGGGGATATACGAGCAGTACTTC; CDR3: CASSKGLAGIYEQYF